This TCR beta chain was recovered during a study of CD8 T cells in Susac syndrome. Looking at the study overall: Treatment at blood withdrawal was none, corticosteroids, or intravenous immunoglobulin alone in Susac syndrome patients.

TCR beta was sequenced from blood CD8+ and CD4+ T cells. Random hexamers were used to reverse transcribe an amount of about 0.45 to 1 ug RNA. The immunoSEQ assay covered 54 Vbeta and 13 Jbeta segments for CDR3. TCRdb redid the calling of the immunoSEQ multiplex PCR reads with MiXCR, one entry per CDR3 protein. The sample holds 85,000 to 95,000 distinct CDR3 sequences, just under 95% seen once. This CDR3 is 17 amino acids long. Germline-derived CDR1 and CDR2 are SEHNR and FQNEAQ (reference sequence). J was trimmed by 7 bases and V by 5 bases; bases with no gene match: 14. The sequence was obtained from a human donor with Susac syndrome. This sequence joins TRBV7-9 and TRBJ2-1; TRBD2 agrees at 10 bases. Sequencing used CD4+ T cells from PBMCs. The CDR3 sequence is CASSEYSGGPPTNEQFF. The CDR3 DNA sequence: TGTGCCAGCAGCGAATATAGCGGGGGGCCCCCAACGAATGAGCAGTTCTTC.